Reported below is one T cell receptor (beta chain). In this sample, this clonotype turned up a few times. No cognate antigen has been identified for it. No clone much larger than this one lies a single base away; base qualities are absent. The listed sequencing device is Illumina HiSeq 1500. The raw public reads went through TCRdb reprocessing: fastp at Q25, MiXCR clone calling, in-frame beta chains kept. For every CDR3 protein sequence, its rows merge into one entry that carries the most common genes and DNA. The sample contains around 440,000 distinct CDR3 sequences, about 11% of them found a single time. Roughly 10% of the sample belongs to the ten largest clones. The data were obtained in a study of T cell repertoires in cytomegalovirus infection (dated by TCRdb to 2018 to 2020). Turning to the overall study: The HLA type of each donor mattered for the analysis, because public TCR beta signatures pointed to carriage of CMV infection along with the matching HLA type.

Study-level results and caveats: In both this cohort and an independent 352-donor cohort, the cumulative frequency of public TCR beta family members distinguished carriers of CMV infection plus the relevant HLA type. The ex vivo response was dominated by HLA-C-restricted CMV-specific TCR beta clonotypes, which also provided the single most frequent clonotype in two of eight donors.

The CDR3, cysteine through phenylalanine, is 16 amino acids long. Just CDR3 DNA is preserved here, 48 bases in frame from base 1. Per the germline V gene, SGHDN is the CDR1 and FVKESK is the CDR2. Cut back by 1 base and 4 bases, the V and J ends lie 16 bases apart. The rearranged segments are TRBV14 and TRBJ1-1; TRBD1 is a possible D gene, resting on 6 matching bases. Specimen: PBMCs. The TCR was taken from a human donor in good health (CMV status not recorded). Some clones in this sample may be carry-over from other donors' samples. The bases are TGTGCCAGCAGCCAAGGAGGCAGGGGAGGGTTCACTGAAGCTTTCTTT. The resulting protein is CASSQGGRGGFTEAFF.